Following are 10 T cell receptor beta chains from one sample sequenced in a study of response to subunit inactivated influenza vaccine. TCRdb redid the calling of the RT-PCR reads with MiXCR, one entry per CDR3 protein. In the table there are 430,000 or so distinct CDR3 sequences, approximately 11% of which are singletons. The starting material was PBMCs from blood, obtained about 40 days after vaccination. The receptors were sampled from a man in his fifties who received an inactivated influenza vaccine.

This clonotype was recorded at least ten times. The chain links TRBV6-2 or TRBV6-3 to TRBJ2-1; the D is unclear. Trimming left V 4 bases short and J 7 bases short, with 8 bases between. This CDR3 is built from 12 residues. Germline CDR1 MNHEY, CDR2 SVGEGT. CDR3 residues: CASSWSVNEQFF. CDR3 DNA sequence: TGTGCCAGCAGTTGGTCGGTAAATGAGCAGTTCTTC.

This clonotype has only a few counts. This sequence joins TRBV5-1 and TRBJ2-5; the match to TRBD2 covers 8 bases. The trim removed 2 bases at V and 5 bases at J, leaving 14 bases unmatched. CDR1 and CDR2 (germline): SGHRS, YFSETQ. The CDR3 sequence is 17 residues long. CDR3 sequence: CASSFPQAGALGETQYF. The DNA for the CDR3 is TGCGCCAGCAGCTTCCCCCAAGCGGGGGCCCTGGGGGAGACCCAGTACTTC.

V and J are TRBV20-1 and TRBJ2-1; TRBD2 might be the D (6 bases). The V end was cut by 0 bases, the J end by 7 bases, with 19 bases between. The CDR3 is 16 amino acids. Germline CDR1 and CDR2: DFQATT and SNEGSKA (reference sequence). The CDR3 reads CSARDRIEVGGNEQFF. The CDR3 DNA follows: TGCAGTGCTAGAGATCGGATCGAAGTGGGAGGAAATGAGCAGTTCTTC.

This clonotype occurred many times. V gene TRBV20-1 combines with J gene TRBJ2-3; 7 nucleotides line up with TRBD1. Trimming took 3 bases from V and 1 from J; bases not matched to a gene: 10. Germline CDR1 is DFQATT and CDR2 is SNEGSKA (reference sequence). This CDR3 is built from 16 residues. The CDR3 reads CSASDDRVGGTDTQYF. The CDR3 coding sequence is TGCAGTGCTAGCGACGACAGGGTCGGTGGCACAGATACGCAGTATTTT.

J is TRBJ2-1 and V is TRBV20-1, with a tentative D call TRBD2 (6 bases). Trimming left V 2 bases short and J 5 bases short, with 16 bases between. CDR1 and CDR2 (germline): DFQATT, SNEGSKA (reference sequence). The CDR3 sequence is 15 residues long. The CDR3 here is CSARSGLALHNEQFF. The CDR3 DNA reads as TGCAGTGCTAGATCGGGGCTAGCGCTACACAATGAGCAGTTCTTC.

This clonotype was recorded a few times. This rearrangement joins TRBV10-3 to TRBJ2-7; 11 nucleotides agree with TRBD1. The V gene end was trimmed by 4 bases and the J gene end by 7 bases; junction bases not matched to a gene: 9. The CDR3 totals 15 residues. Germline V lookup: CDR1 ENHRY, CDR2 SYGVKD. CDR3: CAISVGQGASGEQYF. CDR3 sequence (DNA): TGTGCCATCAGTGTCGGACAGGGGGCATCGGGGGAGCAGTACTTC.

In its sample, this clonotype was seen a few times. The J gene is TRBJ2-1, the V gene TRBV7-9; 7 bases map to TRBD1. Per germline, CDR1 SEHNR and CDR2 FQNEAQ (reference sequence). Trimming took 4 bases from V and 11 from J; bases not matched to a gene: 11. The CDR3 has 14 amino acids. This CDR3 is CASSSPIDRVQQFF. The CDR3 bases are TGTGCCAGCAGCTCACCCATTGACAGGGTTCAGCAGTTCTTC.

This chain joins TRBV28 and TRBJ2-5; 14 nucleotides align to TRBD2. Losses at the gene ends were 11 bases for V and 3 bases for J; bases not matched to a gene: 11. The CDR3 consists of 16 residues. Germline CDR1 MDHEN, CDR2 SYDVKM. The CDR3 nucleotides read TGTGCCGCGGGGACTAGCGGGAGAGGAGCTGAAGAGACCCAGTACTTC. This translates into CAAGTSGRGAEETQYF.

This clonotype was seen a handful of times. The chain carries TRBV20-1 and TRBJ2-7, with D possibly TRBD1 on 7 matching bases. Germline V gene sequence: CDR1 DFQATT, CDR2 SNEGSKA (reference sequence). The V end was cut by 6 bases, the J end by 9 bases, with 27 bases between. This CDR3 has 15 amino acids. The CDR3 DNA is TGCAGTGCCGCGGGGCAGGGGGGATCCTACGAGTGGCAGTACTTC. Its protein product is CSAAGQGGSYEWQYF.

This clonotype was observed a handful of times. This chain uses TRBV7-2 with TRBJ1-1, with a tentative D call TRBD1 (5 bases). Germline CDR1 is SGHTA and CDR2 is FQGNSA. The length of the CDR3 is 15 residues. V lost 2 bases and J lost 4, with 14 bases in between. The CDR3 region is CASSLIAGFGTEAFF. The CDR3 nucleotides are TGTGCCAGCAGCTTAATCGCAGGGTTTGGCACTGAAGCTTTCTTT.